This TCR beta chain came from a study of regulatory T cells in long-lasting Graves disease. CDR3 size: 14 residues. Trimming cost V 2 bases and J 4 bases, with 10 bases left between them. In germline, CDR1 is SGDLS, CDR2 YYNGEE. Time point meaning: newly diagnosed GD, antithyroid drugs for less than 3 months. Making the TCR library involved RNA that had been extracted from PBMCs. CDR3 regions were amplified by Arm-PCR using iRepertoire HTBI primers to build TCR beta libraries. MiXCR, applied by TCRdb to the multiplex PCR reads, yields one record per CDR3 protein. The sample includes under 800,000 distinct CDR3 sequences, 15% to 20% seen only once; the top ten take 15% to 20%. These sequences were also reported in another study, on T cells in Graves' hyperthyroidism and ophthalmopathy.

V usage is TRBV9 and J usage is TRBJ1-3; D uncertain. The sample here was peripheral blood mononuclear cells (PBMCs), taken at new diagnosis, from a patient treated with antithyroid drugs. This TCR was recovered from a woman aged 25-40 years with Graves disease. DNA for the CDR3: TGTGCCAGCAGCGTCTCGGAACTCGGAAACACCATATATTTT. It translates to CASSVSELGNTIYF.